This entry describes one T cell receptor (beta chain). These data belong to a study of blood T cell repertoires in COVID-19. This table comes from immunoSEQ multiplex PCR, and its TCRdb copy is limited to in-frame clones, with some not included. The table includes 150,000 to 200,000 clones, approximately 80% detected once. This CDR3 region has 14 residues. The V end was cut by 6 bases, the J end by 9 bases, with 19 bases between. Germline V gives CDR1 SGHRS, CDR2 YFSETQ. This chain uses TRBV5-1 with TRBJ2-4; D is perhaps TRBD1 (6 bases). The receptor was isolated from a middle-aged man who had recovered from COVID-19. Sequencing was performed on PBMCs or T cells enriched from blood (not recorded which). The CDR3 sequence is CASTEGAGVTIQYF. In DNA form, the CDR3 reads TGCGCCAGCACCGAAGGGGCAGGGGTAACCATTCAGTACTTC.